This TCR beta chain is drawn from a study of T cells in Graves' hyperthyroidism and ophthalmopathy (dated by TCRdb to 2018 to 2020). Background for the entire study: Peripheral blood samples were taken at initial diagnosis, before any treatment was given. A discovery cohort of about 95 patients, approximately 45 with Graves' ophthalmopathy and 55 to 60 with stable Graves' hyperthyroidism, was used to find distinguishing TCR V-J signatures. The paper reports TCR Vbeta CDR3 sequencing of over 130 peripheral blood samples: 43 ophthalmopathy, 70 to 85 hyperthyroidism and 17 progressor patients. Whether ophthalmopathy could be predicted prospectively was tested in an independent validation cohort made up of roughly 20 hyperthyroidism patients plus 17 patients who later progressed to ophthalmopathy. After sampling, hyperthyroidism patients received methimazole starting at 30 mg daily, and ophthalmopathy patients received high-dose intravenous methylprednisolone. In addition, the study compared T-cell repertoires in thyroid tissue and in blood from five to seven Graves' hyperthyroidism patients. The roughly 94 discovery patients were randomly split 7:3 into training and test sets.

The TCR beta CDR3 regions were amplified from the RNA transcripts. A first-round RT-PCR of the TCR CDR3 used the HTBI primer set with the Qiagen OneStep RT-PCR kit. The libraries were constructed in a second round of multiplex PCR and then size-selected and purified. The libraries were sequenced on an Illumina HiSeq2000 using paired-end 100 bp reads. The authors processed their data as follows. SOAPnuke was used to process the raw data, throwing out any read that contained adapters or uncalled bases, had a mean Phred below 15, or lacked an exact constant-primer or identifier match. COPE v1.2.5 was used to merge the high-quality paired reads, and each unique nucleotide sequence was defined as a clonotype. MiTCR v1.1 was used to align the clonotypes against IMGT TRBV, TRBD and TRBJ reference segments. The analysis was restricted to V-J combinations with a frequency above 0.0001, which together covered 98% to 99.2% of the repertoires. A TCS score was defined as the ratio between F50 (clonal expansion) and ExV (chaos), using BLOSUM62-based TCRdist between CDR3 peptides within each V-J. Welch's t-statistics and random forest reduced around 550 V-J features to 13, which were used in a naive Bayes classifier (R e1071). TCRdb cleaned the public reads at Q25 with fastp, built clones with MiXCR and kept in-frame beta chains. Each entry is one CDR3 protein sequence, shown with its most common DNA and genes. TCRdb, rather than the study authors, made the V and J calls. This sample gives about 200,000 distinct CDR3 sequences in total; about 15% of them show up just once. The top ten hold around 50% of the sample.

Per the germline V gene (reference sequence), MNHEY is the CDR1 and SMNVEV is the CDR2. Relative to germline, V is missing 5 bases and J is missing 10 bases, with 7 bases of the junction outside any gene match. Counted from cysteine to phenylalanine, this CDR3 has 15 amino acids. Solely the CDR3 DNA is kept, with 45 bases framed from the first base. General study outcomes and caveats: During validation, the model predicted progression to ophthalmopathy a median of around six months ahead of onset, with around 70% sensitivity and 72% to 80% specificity. Most expanded thyroid clonotypes (frequency above 0.001) were also detected in blood, a finding suggesting that blood repertoires may reflect thyroid immune responses. A model built on a 13 V-J signature distinguished ophthalmopathy from stable hyperthyroidism, reaching around 88% sensitivity and 81.08% specificity in cross-validation and 80%/75% in testing. Sample size was not statistically predetermined, and blinding of investigators to group allocation was not performed.

Graves' hyperthyroidism was defined as stable when no progression to ophthalmopathy occurred over 18 months of follow-up. Hyperthyroidism patients were newly diagnosed, had a disease duration of under 2 months, and were aged 18 to 65 years. Any patient with an uncontrolled infection, another autoimmune disease, pregnancy or lactation was excluded. Diagnoses were based on clinical symptoms, serum thyroxine and TRAb, thyroid ultrasound and orbital computed tomography. PBMCs were isolated from 7.5 to 10 ml of fresh peripheral blood by Ficoll-Paque density gradient centrifugation. Trizol reagent was used to extract total RNA, and RNA quality was then checked on an Agilent 2100 Bioanalyzer. Concerning this clonotype: Its antigen has not been determined. No much larger clone is present one base from it, and per-base qualities are unavailable.

This TCR was recovered from a man aged 50-60 years with Graves' hyperthyroidism. The rearrangement joined TRBV27 to TRBJ1-6, with TRBD1 identical over 11 junction bases. The material sequenced was blood. DNA sequence: TGTGCCAGCAGTCCACAAGGGACAGGGGGGTCACCCCTCCACTTT. Its protein reads: CASSPQGTGGSPLHF.